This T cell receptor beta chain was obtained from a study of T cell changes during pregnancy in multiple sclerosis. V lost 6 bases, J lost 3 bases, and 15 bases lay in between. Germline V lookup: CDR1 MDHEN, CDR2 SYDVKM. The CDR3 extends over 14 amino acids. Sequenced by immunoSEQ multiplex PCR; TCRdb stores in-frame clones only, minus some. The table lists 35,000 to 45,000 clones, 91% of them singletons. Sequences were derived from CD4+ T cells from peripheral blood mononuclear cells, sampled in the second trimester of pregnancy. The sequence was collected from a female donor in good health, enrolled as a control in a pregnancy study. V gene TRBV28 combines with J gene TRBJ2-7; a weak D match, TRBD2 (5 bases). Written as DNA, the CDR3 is TGTGCCAGCAGCCCACAAGGACGGGACTACGAGCAGTACTTC. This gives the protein CASSPQGRDYEQYF.